This TCR beta chain was recovered during a study of siplizumab effects on memory and regulatory T cells. Germline CDR1 is MNHNY and CDR2 is SVGAGI (reference sequence). V dropped 11 bases and J dropped 0 bases, with 8 bases sitting between them. The CDR3 covers 12 residues. The table came from immunoSEQ multiplex PCR; TCRdb's copy has only in-frame clones and leaves some out. The profile shows about 64,000 clones, 90% to 97% of them singletons. Sequenced material: naive CD8+ T cells sorted from blood. The V call is TRBV6-6, the J call TRBJ1-5; possible D gene TRBD1, 5 bases. The clonotype was recovered from a human donor in good health. In DNA, the CDR3 is TGTGCCGGACATTCTAGCAATCAGCCCCAGCATTTT. It is translated as CAGHSSNQPQHF.